A selection of T cell receptor beta chains follows, all from one sample in a study of blood T cells in healthy people across ages. TCRdb reprocessed the 5' RACE reads via MiXCR and lists one record per CDR3 protein. The data hold over 1,300,000 distinct CDR3 sequences, with roughly 64% observed a single time. Sequencing was performed on blood. Every receptor here comes from a man younger than 30 in good health. Both conserved end residues are part of each CDR3. A D gene is named only where the DNA matches it firmly. Clone size, where shown, is once, few, many, or a class for clones that have expanded.

v_gene	d_gene	abundance	j_gene	CDR3nt	CDR3aa
TRBV12-3/TRBV12-4	TRBD1	few	TRBJ2-6	TGTGCCAGCACCCTGACAGGGGGCGGCCCGCTGACTTTC	CASTLTGGGPLTF
TRBV6-1	TRBD2	NA	TRBJ2-7	TGTGCCAGCAGTCTCCAACCGCATGGAGCGGGGGTCTACGAGCAGTACTTC	CASSLQPHGAGVYEQYF
TRBV7-2	NA	NA	TRBJ2-7	TGTGCCAGCAGCCGACACCGGGATGGGGGCGATCTCGCGTACGAGCAGTACTTC	CASSRHRDGGDLAYEQYF
TRBV6-1	NA	NA	TRBJ2-3	TGTGCCAGCGAGGACCCGGGAGTTCTAGATACGCAGTATTTT	CASEDPGVLDTQYF
TRBV10-3	TRBD1	few	TRBJ2-7	TGTGCCATCAGTGGGGACAGTTACTACGAGCAGTACTTC	CAISGDSYYEQYF
TRBV10-3	NA	few	TRBJ2-2	TGTGCCATCAGACCACGGGGTAACACCGGGGAGCTGTTTTTT	CAIRPRGNTGELFF
TRBV4-1	TRBD1	NA	TRBJ2-3	TGCGCCAGCACCACTACCGTGGCAGGGGGTACAGATACGCAGTATTTT	CASTTTVAGGTDTQYF
TRBV4-3	NA	few	TRBJ1-5	TGCGCCAGCAGCCAAGATCCCCATTCGTCCAGCAATCAGCCCCAGCATTTT	CASSQDPHSSSNQPQHF
TRBV4-3	NA	NA	TRBJ2-5	TGCGCCAGCAGCCAAGATTTCGAGACTAGTCGTGTAGTCCCGTACCAAGAGACCCAGTACTTC	CASSQDFETSRVVPYQETQYF
TRBV2	NA	NA	TRBJ2-1	TGTGCCAGCAGTGAAGCGACCGACAATGAGCAGTTCTTC	CASSEATDNEQFF